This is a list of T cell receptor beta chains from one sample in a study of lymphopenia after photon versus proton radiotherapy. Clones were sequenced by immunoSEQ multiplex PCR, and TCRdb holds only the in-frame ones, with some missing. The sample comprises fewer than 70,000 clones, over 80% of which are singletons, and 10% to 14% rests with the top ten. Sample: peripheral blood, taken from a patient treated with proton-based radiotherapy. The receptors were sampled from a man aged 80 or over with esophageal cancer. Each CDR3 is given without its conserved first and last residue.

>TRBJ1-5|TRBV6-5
ASKGQDNQPQH
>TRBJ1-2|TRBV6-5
ASSYSRQAYGYT
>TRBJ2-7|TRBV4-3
ASSQGLAGSYEQY
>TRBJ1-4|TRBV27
ASSLSQEGEKLF
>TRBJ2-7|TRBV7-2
ASSPTSYEQY
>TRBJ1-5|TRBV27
ASARGFHSQPQH
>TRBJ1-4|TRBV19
ASMGQGETNEKLF
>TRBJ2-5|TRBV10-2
ASSLRLGEQY
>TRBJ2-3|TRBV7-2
ASSQTDGTDTQY
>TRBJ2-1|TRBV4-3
ASSQDTVNGLLSSYNEQF
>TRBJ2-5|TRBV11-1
ASSLMAGTQETQY
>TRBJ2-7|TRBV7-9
ASSREGDYEQY
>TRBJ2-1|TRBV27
ASSHRGRNEQF
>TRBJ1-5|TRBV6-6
ASSSRQGGQPQH
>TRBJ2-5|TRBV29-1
SVGSAGEGRETQY
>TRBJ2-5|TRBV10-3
AISEGRGSGTQY
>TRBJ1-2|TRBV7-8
ASSLALGGVANYGYT
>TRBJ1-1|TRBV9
ASSVSPGNTEAF
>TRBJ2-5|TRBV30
AWSGETQY
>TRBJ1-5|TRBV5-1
ASSLGSGGDQPQH
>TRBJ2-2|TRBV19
ASSFPQTSGSTGELF
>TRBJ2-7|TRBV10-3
AISPGTGVPYEQY
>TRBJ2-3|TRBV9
ASSGGTRRDTQY
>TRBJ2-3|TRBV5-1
ASAGLADTDTQY
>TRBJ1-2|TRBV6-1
ASRVDRGFYGYT
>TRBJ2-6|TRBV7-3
ASSGSGANVLT
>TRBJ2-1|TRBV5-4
ASSLDAYNEQF
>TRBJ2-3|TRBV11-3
ASSQGWGYTQY
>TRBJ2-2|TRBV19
ASSDPAGGDTGELF
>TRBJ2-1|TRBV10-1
ASSESSGRANEQF
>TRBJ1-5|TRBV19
ASSYTRTGSNQPQH
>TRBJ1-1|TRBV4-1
ASSPLRTGRDTEAF
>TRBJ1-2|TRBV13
ASSSRGGRGYT
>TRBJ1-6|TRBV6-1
ASSENQVDNSPLH
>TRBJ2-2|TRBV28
AGEGENTGELF
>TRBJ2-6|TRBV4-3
ASSREPGLASSGANVLT
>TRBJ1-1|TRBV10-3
AIRQMGDTEAF
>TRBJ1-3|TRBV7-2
ASSLELGTGNTIY
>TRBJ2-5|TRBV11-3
ASSLGRRNQETQY
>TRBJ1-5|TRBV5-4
ASSISPLQPQH
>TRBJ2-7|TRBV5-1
ASSFTGSYEQY
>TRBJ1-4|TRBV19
ASSKTVGGEKLF
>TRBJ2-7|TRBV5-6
ASSLGQGFYEQY
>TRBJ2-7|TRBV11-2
ASSGGEQY